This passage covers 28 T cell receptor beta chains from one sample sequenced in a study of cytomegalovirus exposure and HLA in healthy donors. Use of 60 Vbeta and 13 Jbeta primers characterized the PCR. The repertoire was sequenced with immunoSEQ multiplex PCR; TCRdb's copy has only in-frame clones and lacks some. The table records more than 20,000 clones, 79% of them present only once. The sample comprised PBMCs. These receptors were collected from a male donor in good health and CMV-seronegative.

CDR3 residues: CASSEGHAESYEQYF. The CDR3 DNA follows: TGTGCCAGCAGTGAGGGCCACGCCGAATCCTACGAGCAGTACTTC. The chain combines TRBV6-4 with TRBJ2-7; D remains unclear. This CDR3 has 15 residues. V was clipped by 3 bases and J by 1 base, with 13 bases between them. CDR1 is MRHNA, CDR2 SNTAGT, per germline.

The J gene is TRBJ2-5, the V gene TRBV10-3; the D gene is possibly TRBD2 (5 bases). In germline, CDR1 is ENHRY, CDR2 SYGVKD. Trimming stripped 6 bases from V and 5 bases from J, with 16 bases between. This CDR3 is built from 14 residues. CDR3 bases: TGTGCCATCAGAGGCGGGCGAGACGGGGAGACCCAGTACTTC. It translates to CAIRGGRDGETQYF.

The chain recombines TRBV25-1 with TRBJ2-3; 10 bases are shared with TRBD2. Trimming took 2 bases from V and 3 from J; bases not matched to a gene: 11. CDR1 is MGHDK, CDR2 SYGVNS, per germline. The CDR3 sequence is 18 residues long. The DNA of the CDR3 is TGTGCCAGCAGTGAAAGTGGAGTAGCGGGGGGTAGGACAGATACGCAGTATTTT. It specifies CASSESGVAGGRTDTQYF.

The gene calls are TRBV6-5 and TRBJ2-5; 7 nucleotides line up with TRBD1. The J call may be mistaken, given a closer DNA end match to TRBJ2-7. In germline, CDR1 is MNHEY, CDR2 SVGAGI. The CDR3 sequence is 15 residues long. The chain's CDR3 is CASSLRWDRGYEQYF. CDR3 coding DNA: TGTGCCAGCAGTTTGAGATGGGACAGAGGATACGAGCAGTACTTC.

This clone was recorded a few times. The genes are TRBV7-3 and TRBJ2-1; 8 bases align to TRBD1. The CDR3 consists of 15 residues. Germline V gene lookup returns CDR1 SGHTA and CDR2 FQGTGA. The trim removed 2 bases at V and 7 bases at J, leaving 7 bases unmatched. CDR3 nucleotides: TGTGCCAGCAGCTTAGAACCAGGGGGCAGGAATGAGCAGTTCTTC. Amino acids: CASSLEPGGRNEQFF.

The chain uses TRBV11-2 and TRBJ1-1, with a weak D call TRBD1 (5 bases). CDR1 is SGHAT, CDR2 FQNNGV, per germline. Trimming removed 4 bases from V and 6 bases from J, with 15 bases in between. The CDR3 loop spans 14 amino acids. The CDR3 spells CASSWRQGIPEAFF. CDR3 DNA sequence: TGTGCCAGCAGCTGGCGGCAGGGAATACCTGAAGCTTTCTTT.

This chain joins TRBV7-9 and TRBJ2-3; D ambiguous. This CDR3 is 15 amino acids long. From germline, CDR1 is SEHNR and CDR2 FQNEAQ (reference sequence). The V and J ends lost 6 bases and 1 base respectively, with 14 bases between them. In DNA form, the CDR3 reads TGTGCCAGCAGGCCCCCTGGCTCTGGCACAGATACGCAGTATTTT. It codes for CASRPPGSGTDTQYF.

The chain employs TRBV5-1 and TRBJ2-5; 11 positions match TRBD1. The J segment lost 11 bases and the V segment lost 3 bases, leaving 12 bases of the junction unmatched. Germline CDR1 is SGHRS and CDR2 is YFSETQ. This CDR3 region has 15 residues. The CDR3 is CASSSGTGGFGEQYF. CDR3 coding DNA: TGCGCCAGCAGCTCTGGGACAGGGGGTTTTGGAGAGCAGTACTTC. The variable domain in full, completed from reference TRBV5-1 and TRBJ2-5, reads KAGVTQTPRYLIKTRGQQVTLSCSPISGHRSVSWYQQTPGQGLQFLFEYFSETQRNKGNFPGRFSGRQFSNSRSEMNVSTLELGDSALYLCASSSGTGGFGEQYFGPGTRLLVL.

The CDR3 spells CASSSLNTGELFF. In nucleotides, the CDR3 is TGCGCCAGCAGCTCCCTGAACACCGGGGAGCTGTTTTTT. The rearrangement uses TRBV5-1 and TRBJ2-2; D uncertain. Trimming removed 3 bases at V and 1 base at J, with 4 bases between. From germline, CDR1 is SGHRS and CDR2 YFSETQ. The length of the CDR3 is 13 residues.

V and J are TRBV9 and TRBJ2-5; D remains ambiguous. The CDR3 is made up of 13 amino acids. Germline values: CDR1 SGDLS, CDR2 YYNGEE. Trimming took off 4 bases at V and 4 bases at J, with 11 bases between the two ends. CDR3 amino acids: CASSPAGGETQYF. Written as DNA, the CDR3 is TGTGCCAGCAGCCCCGCAGGTGGAGAGACCCAGTACTTC. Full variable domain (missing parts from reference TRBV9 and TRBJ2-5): DSGVTQTPKHLITATGQRVTLRCSPRSGDLSVYWYQQSLDQGLQFLIQYYNGEERAKGNILERFSAQQFPDLHSELNLSSLELGDSALYFCASSPAGGETQYFGPGTRLLVL.

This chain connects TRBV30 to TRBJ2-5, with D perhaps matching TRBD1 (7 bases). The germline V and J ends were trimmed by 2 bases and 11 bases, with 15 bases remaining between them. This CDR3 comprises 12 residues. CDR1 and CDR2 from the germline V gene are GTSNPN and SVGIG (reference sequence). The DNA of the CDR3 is TGTGCCTGGAGTTTCGGGGGACAGTTACAGTACTTC. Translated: CAWSFGGQLQYF.

CDR3: CASSETGWEQYF. The CDR3 nucleotides are TGTGCCAGCAGTGAAACGGGGTGGGAGCAGTACTTC. The rearrangement joins TRBV6-1 to TRBJ2-7, with a tentative D call TRBD2 (5 bases). The germline CDR1 and CDR2 sequences are MNHNS and SASEGT. Trimming took 2 bases from V and 7 from J, leaving 9 bases between them. The CDR3 length is 12 residues.

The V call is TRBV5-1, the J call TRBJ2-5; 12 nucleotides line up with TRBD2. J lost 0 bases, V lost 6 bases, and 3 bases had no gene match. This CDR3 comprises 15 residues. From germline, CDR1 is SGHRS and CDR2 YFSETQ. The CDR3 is CASMLAGGYQETQYF. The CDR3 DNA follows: TGCGCCAGCATGCTAGCGGGAGGGTACCAAGAGACCCAGTACTTC.

The CDR3 reads CATSREGPSGENQETQYF. As DNA, the CDR3 is TGTGCCACCAGCAGAGAAGGGCCTAGCGGGGAGAACCAAGAGACCCAGTACTTC. V gene TRBV15 combines with J gene TRBJ2-5, with 9 bases matching TRBD2. CDR3 length equals 18 residues. The V gene's germline CDR1 is LNHNV and CDR2 YYDKDF (reference sequence). The junction had 8 bases not matched to a gene; V was cut back by 0 bases and J by 0 bases.

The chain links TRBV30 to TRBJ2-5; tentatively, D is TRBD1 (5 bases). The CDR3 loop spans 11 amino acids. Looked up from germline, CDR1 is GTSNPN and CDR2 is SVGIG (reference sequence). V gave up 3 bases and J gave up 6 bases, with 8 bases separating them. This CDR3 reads CAWSPGQTQYF. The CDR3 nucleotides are TGTGCCTGGAGCCCAGGGCAGACCCAGTACTTC.

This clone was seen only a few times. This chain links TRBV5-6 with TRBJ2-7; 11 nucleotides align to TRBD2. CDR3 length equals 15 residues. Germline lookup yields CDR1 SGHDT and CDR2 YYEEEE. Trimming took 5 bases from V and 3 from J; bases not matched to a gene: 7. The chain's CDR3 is CASSFSGRVFYEQYF. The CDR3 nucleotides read TGTGCCAGCAGTTTTAGCGGGAGGGTCTTCTACGAGCAGTACTTC. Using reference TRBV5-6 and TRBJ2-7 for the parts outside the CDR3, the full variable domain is DAGVTQSPTHLIKTRGQQVTLRCSPKSGHDTVSWYQQALGQGPQFIFQYYEEEERQRGNFPDRFSGHQFPNYSSELNVNALLLGDSALYLCASSFSGRVFYEQYFGPGTRLTVT.

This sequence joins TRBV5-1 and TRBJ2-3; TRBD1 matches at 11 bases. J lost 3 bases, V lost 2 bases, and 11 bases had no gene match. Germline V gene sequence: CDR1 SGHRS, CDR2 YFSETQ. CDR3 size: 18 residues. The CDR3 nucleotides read TGCGCCAGCAGCTTTTTTCGCCGGGACAGGGGGTTTACAGATACGCAGTATTTT. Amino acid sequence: CASSFFRRDRGFTDTQYF.

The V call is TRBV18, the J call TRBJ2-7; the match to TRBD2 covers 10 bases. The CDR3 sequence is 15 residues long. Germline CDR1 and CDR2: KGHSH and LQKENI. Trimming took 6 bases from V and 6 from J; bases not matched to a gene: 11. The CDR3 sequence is CASSQSGPSGSEQYF. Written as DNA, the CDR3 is TGTGCCAGCTCCCAATCCGGCCCTAGCGGGAGCGAGCAGTACTTC.

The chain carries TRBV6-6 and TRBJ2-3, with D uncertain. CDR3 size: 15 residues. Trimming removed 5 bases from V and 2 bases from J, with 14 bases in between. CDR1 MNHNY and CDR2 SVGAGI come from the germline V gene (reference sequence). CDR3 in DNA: TGTGCCAGCAGTGCCCGGGTCCGTCTCACAGATACGCAGTATTTT. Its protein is CASSARVRLTDTQYF.

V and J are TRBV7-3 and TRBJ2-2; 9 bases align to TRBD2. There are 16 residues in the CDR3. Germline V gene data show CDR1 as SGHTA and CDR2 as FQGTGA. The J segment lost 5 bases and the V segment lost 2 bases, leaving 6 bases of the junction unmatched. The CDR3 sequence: CASSLLSAGGTGELFF. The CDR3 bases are TGTGCCAGCAGCTTATTGTCGGCGGGAGGGACCGGGGAGCTGTTTTTT.

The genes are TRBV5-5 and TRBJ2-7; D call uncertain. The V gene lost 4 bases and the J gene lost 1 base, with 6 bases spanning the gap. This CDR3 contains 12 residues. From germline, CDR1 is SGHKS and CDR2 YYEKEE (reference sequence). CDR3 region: CASSLSSYEQYF. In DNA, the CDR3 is TGTGCCAGCAGCCTGAGTTCCTACGAGCAGTACTTC.

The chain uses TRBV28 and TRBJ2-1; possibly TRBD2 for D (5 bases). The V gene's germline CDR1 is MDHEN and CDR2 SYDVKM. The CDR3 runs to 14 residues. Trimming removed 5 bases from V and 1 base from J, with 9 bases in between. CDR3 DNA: TGTGCCAGCAGTGGGAGTAGATCCTACAATGAGCAGTTCTTC. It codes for CASSGSRSYNEQFF.

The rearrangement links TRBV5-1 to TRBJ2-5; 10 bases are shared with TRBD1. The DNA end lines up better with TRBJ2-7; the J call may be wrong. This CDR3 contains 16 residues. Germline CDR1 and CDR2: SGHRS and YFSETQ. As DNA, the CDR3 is TGCGCCAGCAGCTCACCATCGGGACAGGGGTTTTACGAGCAGTACTTC. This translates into CASSSPSGQGFYEQYF.

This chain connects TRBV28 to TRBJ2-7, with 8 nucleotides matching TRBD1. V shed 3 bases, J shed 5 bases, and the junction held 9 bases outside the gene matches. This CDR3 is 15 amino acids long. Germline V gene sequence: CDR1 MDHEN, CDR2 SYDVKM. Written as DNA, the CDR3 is TGTGCCAGCAGTTTGAGGCAGGGGGCGCGGGACGAGCAGTACTTC. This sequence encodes CASSLRQGARDEQYF.

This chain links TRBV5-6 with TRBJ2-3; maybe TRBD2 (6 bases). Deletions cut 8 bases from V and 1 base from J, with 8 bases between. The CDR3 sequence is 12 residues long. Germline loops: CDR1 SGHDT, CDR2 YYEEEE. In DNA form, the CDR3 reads TGTGCCAGTGGACTACGCACAGATACGCAGTATTTT. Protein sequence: CASGLRTDTQYF.

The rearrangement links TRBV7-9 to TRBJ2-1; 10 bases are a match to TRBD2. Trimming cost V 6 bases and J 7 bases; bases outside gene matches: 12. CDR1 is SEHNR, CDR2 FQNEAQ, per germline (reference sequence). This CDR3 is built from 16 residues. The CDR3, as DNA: TGTGCCAGCAGAAACCCCGGAGGGACTAGCGAAAATGAGCAGTTCTTC. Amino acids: CASRNPGGTSENEQFF.

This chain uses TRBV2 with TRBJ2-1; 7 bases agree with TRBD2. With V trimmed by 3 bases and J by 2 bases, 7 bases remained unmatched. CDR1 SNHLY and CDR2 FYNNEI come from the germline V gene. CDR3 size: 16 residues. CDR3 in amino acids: CASSEPPGLPYNEQFF. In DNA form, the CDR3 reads TGTGCCAGCAGTGAGCCTCCGGGACTACCCTACAATGAGCAGTTCTTC.

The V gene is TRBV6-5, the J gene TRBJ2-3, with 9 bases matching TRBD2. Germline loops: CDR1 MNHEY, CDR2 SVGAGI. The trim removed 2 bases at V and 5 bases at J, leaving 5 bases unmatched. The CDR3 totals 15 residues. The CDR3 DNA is TGTGCCAGCAGTTACGCGGGAGGGACTGGAGATACGCAGTATTTT. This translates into CASSYAGGTGDTQYF.